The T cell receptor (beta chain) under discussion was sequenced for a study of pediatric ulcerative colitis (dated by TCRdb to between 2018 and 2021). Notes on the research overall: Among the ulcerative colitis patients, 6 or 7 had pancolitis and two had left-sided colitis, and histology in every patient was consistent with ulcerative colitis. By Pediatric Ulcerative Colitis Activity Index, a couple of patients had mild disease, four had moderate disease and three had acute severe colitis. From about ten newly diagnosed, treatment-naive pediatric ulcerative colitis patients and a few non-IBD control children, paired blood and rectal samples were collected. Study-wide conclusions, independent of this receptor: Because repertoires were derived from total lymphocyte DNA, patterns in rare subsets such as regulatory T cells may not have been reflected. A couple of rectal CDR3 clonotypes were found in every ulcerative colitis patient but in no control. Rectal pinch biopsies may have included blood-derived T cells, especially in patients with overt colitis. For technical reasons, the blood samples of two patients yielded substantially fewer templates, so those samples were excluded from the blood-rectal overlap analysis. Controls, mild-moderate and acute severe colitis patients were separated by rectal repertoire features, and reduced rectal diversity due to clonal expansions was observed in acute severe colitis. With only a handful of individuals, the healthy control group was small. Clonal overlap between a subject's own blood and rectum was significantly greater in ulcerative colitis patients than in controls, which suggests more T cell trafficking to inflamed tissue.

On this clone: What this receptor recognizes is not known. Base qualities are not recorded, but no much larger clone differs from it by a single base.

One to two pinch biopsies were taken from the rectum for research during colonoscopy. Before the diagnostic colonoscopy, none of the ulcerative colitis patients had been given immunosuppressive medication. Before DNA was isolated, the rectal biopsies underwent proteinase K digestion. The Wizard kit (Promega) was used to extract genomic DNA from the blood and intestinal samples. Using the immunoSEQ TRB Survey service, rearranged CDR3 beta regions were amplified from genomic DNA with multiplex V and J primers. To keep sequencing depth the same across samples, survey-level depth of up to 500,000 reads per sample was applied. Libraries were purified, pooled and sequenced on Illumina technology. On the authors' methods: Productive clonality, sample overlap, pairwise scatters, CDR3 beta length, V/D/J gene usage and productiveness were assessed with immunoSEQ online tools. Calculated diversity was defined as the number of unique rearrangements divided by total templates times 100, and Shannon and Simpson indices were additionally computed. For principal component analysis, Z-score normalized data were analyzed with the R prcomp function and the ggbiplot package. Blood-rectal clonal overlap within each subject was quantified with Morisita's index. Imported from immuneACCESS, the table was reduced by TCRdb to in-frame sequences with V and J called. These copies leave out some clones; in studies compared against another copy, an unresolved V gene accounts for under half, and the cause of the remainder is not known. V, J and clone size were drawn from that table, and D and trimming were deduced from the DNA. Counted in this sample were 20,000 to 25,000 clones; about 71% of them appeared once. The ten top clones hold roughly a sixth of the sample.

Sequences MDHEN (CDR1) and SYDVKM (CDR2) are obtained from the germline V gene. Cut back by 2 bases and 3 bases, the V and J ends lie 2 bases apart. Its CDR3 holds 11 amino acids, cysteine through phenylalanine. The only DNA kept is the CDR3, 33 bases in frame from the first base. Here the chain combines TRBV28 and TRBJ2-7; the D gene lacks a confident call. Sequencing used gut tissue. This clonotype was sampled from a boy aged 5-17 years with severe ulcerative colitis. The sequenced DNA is TGTGCCAGCAGTTTACTCTACGAGCAGTACTTC. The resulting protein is CASSLLYEQYF.